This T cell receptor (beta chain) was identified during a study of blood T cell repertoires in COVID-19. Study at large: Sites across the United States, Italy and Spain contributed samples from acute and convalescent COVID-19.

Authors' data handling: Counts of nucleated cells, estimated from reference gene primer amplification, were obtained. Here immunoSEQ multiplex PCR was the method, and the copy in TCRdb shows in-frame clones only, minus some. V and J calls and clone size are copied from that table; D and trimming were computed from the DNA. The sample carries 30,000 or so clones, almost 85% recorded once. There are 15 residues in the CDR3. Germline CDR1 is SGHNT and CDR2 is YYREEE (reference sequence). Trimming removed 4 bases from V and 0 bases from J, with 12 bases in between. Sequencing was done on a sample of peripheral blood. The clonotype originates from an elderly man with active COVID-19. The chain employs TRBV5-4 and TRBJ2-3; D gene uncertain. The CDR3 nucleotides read TGTGCCAGCAGCCTAACTGCTACTAGCACAGATACGCAGTATTTT. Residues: CASSLTATSTDTQYF.